This T cell receptor beta chain appears in the sequencing data of a study of blood T cells in healthy people across ages. Points from the study as a whole: Because sorting was not performed, PBMCs prevented conclusive naive versus antigen-experienced comparison. Investigators treated diversity estimates from one million T cells as underestimates.

Through a sample-barcoded 5' primer and a J-beta primer mix, a second PCR was run for 7 to 11 cycles. TCRdb used MiXCR to reprocess the 5' RACE reads, holding one entry per CDR3 protein. Of about 570,000 distinct CDR3 sequences in the sample, about 27% were seen once. In its sample, this clonotype was seen a few times. What it recognizes is unknown. Between the trimmed V and J ends, which lost 8 bases and 0 bases, there was a span of 11 bases. The germline V gene has CDR1 SEHNR and CDR2 FQNEAQ (reference sequence). The CDR3 sequence is 15 residues long. Separately, the same data were catalogued under a study of T cells of mothers and their children. That study reports: Added by the second PCR's M1S primer were sample barcodes and 2-4 random nucleotides.

The chain uses TRBV7-9 and TRBJ2-6; maybe TRBD2 (6 bases). The sequenced material came from blood. The sequence was obtained from a boy between 2 and 10 years old in good health. The CDR3 bases are TGTGCCAGCCGCACCGGGGGCTCTGGGGCCAACGTCCTGACTTTC. It encodes CASRTGGSGANVLTF. Looking up the rest from reference TRBV7-9 and TRBJ2-6 gives the full variable domain: DTGVSQNPRHKITKRGQNVTFRCDPISEHNRLYWYRQTLGQGPEFLTYFQNEAQLEKSRLLSDRFSAERPKGSFSTLEIQRTEQGDSAMYLCASRTGGSGANVLTFGAGSRLTVL.